This T cell receptor beta chain was recorded in a study of blood T cells in healthy people across ages. The second PCR ran about 6 to 12 cycles with a sample-barcoded 5' primer and J-beta primers. TCRdb ran MiXCR on the 5' RACE reads and lists one entry per CDR3 protein. The table has around 900,000 distinct CDR3 sequences, roughly 51% seen once. Per-sample yields of isolated PBMCs were at least 7 million. This CDR3 has 14 amino acids. The V end was cut by 6 bases, the J end by 8 bases, with 17 bases between. Germline CDR1 is KGHSH and CDR2 is LQKENI. The rearrangement uses TRBV18 and TRBJ2-4, with a possible D match to TRBD2 (5 bases). Sequenced material: blood. This clonotype was sampled from a woman aged 60 to 75 in good health. CDR3 nucleotide sequence: TGTGCCAGCTCCTCTGAGGTGGGGAGTTACATTCAGTACTTC. Translated, it gives CASSSEVGSYIQYF.